This T cell receptor (beta chain) derives from a study of blood T cell repertoires in COVID-19. Profiling relied on immunoSEQ multiplex PCR, and the TCRdb table lists in-frame clones only, not all of them. The table records 150,000 or so clones, more than 75% of them present only once. The V gene lost 3 bases and the J gene lost 5 bases, with 12 bases spanning the gap. The CDR3 sequence is 15 residues long. In germline, CDR1 is KGHDR, CDR2 SFDVKD. This rearrangement joins TRBV24-1 to TRBJ1-4; D remains unclear. The sequenced material came from PBMCs or T cells enriched from blood (not recorded which). This TCR derives from a woman aged 50 to 60 who had recovered from COVID-19. The CDR3: CATSDRTRGNEKLFF. As DNA, the CDR3 is TGTGCCACCAGTGATCGGACCCGAGGGAATGAAAAACTGTTTTTT.